This T cell receptor beta chain was recorded in a study of OX40 agonist ivuxolimab in advanced cancers. Unmatched junction bases numbered 3, after V lost 4 bases and J lost 4 bases. Germline lookup yields CDR1 LNHDA and CDR2 SQIVND (reference sequence). The CDR3 is made up of 13 amino acids. The repertoire was sequenced with immunoSEQ multiplex PCR; TCRdb's copy has only in-frame clones and lacks some. Among 77,000 or so clones listed, 92% were seen once. The TCR was taken from an adult with an advanced solid tumor such as melanoma, head and neck, liver or kidney cancer. The material was CD4+ or CD8+ T cells sorted from blood, obtained in a trial of the OX40 agonist ivuxolimab. The chain carries TRBV19 and TRBJ1-2; the match to TRBD1 covers 7 bases. CDR3 loop: CASSTGQPYGYTF. The CDR3 nucleotides read TGTGCCAGTAGTACGGGACAGCCCTATGGCTACACCTTC.